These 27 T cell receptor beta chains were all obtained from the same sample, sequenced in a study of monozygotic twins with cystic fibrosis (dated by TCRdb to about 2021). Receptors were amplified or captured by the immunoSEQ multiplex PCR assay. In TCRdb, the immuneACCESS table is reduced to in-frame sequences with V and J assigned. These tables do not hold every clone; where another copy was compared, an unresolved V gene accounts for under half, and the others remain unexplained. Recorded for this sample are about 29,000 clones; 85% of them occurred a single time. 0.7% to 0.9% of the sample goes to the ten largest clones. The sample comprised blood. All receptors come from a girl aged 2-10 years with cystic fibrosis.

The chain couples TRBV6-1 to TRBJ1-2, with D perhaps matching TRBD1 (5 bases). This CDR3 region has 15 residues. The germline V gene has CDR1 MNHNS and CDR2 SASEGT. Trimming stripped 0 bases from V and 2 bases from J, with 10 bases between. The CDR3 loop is CASSEALGGNYGYTF. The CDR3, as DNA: TGTGCCAGCAGTGAAGCTCTGGGGGGGAACTATGGCTACACCTTC.

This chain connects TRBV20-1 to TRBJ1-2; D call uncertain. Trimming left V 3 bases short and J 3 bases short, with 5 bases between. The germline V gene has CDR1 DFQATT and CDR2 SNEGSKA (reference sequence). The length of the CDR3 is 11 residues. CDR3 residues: CSARSDYGYTF. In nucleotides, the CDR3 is TGCAGTGCTAGGAGCGACTATGGCTACACCTTC.

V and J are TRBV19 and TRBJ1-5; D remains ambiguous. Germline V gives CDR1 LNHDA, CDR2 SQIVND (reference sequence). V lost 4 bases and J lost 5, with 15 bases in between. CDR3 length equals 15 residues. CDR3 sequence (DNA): TGTGCCAGTAGTAGCACAGCTTCCAGAGATCAGCCCCAGCATTTT. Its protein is CASSSTASRDQPQHF.

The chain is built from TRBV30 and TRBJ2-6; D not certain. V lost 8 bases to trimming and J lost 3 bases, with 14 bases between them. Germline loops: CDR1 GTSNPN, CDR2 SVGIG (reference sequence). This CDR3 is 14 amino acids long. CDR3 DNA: TGTGCCGGCACGGACGGAATTGGGGCCAACGTCCTGACTTTC. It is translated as CAGTDGIGANVLTF.

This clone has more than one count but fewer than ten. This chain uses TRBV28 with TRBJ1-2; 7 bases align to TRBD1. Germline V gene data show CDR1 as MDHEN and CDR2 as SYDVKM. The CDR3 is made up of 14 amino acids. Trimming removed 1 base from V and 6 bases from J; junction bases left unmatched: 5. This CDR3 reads CASSLSQGTDGYTF. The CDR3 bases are TGTGCCAGCAGTTTATCTCAGGGGACAGATGGCTACACCTTC.

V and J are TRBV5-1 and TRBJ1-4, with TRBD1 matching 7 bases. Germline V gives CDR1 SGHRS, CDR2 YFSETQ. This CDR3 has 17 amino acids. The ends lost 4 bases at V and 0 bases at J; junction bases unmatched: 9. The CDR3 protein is CASSRTGQTATNEKLFF. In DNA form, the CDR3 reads TGCGCCAGCAGCCGGACAGGACAGACTGCAACTAATGAAAAACTGTTTTTT.

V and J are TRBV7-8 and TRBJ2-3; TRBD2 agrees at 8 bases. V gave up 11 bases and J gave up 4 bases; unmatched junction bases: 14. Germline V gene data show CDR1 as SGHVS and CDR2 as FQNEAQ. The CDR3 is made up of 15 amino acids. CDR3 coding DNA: TGTGCCGGCGCCTCCGGGACTAGGTATCCAGATACGCAGTATTTT. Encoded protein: CAGASGTRYPDTQYF.

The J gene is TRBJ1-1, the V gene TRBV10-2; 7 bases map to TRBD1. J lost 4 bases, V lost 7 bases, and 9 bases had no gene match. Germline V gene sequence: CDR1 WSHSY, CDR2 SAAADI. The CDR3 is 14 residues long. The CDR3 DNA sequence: TGCGCCAGCAACTTAAATACAGGGGCCACTGAAGCTTTCTTT. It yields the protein CASNLNTGATEAFF.

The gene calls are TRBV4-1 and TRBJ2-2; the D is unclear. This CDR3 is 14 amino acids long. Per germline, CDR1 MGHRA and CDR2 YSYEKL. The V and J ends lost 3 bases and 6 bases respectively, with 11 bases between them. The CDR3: CASSHTAPPGELFF. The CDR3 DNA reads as TGCGCCAGCAGCCACACAGCGCCCCCCGGGGAGCTGTTTTTT.

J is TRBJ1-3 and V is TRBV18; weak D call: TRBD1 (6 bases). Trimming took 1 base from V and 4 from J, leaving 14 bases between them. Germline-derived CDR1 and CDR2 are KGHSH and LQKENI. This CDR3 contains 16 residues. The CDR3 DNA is TGTGCCAGCTCACCACTCGGACAGAAATTAGGAAACACCATATATTTT. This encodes CASSPLGQKLGNTIYF.

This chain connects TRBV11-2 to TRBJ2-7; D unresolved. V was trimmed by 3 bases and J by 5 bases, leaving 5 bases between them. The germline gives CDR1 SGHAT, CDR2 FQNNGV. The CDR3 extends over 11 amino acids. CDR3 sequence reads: CASSLFNEQYF. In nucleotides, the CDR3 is TGTGCCAGCAGCTTGTTCAACGAGCAGTACTTC.

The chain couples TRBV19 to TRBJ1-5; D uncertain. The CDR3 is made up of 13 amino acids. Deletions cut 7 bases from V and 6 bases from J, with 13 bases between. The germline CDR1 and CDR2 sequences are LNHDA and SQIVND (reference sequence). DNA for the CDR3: TGTGCCAGTACCTGGGGTCCGAGTCAGCCCCAGCATTTT. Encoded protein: CASTWGPSQPQHF.

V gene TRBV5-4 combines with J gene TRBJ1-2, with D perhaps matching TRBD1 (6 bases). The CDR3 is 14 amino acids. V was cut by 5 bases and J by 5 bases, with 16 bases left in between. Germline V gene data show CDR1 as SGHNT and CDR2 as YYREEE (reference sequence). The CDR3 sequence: CASSSWRGGYGYTF. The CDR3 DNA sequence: TGTGCCAGCAGTAGCTGGAGGGGGGGTTATGGCTACACCTTC.

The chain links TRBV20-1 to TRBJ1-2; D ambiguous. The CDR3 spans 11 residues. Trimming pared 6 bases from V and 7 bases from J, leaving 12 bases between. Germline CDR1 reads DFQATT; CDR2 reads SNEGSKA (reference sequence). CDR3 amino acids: CSASLSGGYTF. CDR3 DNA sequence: TGCAGTGCCTCCCTCTCCGGTGGCTACACCTTC.

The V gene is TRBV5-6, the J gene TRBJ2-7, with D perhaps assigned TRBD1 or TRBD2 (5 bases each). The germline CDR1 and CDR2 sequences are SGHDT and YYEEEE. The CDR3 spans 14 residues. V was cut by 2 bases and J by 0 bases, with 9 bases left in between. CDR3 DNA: TGTGCCAGCAGCTTTGTGGGGGACTCCTACGAGCAGTACTTC. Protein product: CASSFVGDSYEQYF.

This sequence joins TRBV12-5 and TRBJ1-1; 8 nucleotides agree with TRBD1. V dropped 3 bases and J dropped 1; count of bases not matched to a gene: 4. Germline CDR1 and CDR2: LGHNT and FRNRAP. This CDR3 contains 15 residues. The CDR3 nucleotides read TGTGCTAGTGGTTTACGTACAGGGGGGAACACTGAAGCTTTCTTT. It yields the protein CASGLRTGGNTEAFF.

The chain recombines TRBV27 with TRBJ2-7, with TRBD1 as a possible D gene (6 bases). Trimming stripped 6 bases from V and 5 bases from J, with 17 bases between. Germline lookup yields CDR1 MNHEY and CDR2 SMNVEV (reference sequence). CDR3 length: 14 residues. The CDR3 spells CASSPGMGAHEQYF. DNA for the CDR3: TGTGCCAGCAGCCCCGGGATGGGGGCGCACGAGCAGTACTTC.

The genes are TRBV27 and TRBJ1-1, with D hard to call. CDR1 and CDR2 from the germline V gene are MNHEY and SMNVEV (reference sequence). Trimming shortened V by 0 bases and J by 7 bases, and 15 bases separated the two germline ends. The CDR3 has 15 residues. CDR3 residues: CASSLSFRTPFEAFF. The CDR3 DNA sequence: TGTGCCAGCAGTTTATCGTTCAGGACTCCCTTTGAAGCTTTCTTT.

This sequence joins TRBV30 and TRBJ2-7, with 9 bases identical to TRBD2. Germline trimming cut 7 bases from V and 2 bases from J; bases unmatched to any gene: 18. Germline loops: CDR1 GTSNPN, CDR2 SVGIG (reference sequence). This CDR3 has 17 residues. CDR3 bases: TGTGCCTCACTAACTCTATCGGGACTAGCCGGCCCCTACGAGCAGTACTTC. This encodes CASLTLSGLAGPYEQYF.

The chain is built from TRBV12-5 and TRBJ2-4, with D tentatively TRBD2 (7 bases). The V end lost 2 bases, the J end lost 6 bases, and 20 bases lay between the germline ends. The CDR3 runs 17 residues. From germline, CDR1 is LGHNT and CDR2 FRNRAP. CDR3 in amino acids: CASGLTAVRGRGNIQYF. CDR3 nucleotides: TGTGCTAGTGGTTTGACCGCCGTGCGGGGGCGCGGAAACATTCAGTACTTC.

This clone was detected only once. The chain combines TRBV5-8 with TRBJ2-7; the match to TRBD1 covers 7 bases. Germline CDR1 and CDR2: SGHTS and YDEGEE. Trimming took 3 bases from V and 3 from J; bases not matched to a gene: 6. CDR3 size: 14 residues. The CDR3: CASSSRTGNYEQYF. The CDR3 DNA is TGTGCCAGCAGCTCCAGGACAGGAAACTACGAGCAGTACTTC.

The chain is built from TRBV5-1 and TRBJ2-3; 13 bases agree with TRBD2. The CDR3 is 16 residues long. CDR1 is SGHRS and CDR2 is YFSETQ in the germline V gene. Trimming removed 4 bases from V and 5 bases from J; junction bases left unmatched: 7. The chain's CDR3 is CASSAGLAGDRDTQYF. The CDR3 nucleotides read TGCGCCAGCAGCGCAGGACTAGCGGGAGACAGAGATACGCAGTATTTT. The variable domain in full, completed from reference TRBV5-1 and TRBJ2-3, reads KAGVTQTPRYLIKTRGQQVTLSCSPISGHRSVSWYQQTPGQGLQFLFEYFSETQRNKGNFPGRFSGRQFSNSRSEMNVSTLELGDSALYLCASSAGLAGDRDTQYFGPGTRLTVL.

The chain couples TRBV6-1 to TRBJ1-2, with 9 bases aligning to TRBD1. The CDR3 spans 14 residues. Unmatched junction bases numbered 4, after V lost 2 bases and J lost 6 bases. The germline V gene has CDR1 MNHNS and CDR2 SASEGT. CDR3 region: CASSEWDRDHGYTF. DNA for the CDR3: TGTGCCAGCAGTGAATGGGACAGGGATCATGGCTACACCTTC.

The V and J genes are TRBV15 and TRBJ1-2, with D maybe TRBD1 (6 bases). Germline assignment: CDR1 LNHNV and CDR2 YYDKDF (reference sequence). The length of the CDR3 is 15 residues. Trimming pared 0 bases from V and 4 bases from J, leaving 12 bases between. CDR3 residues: CATSRDPGVAYGYTF. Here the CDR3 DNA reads TGTGCCACCAGCAGAGATCCAGGGGTTGCCTATGGCTACACCTTC.

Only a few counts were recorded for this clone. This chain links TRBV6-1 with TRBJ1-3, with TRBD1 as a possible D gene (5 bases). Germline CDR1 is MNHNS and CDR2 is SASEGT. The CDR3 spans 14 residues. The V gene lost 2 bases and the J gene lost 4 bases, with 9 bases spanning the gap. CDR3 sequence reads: CASSEIGGGNTIYF. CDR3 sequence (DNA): TGTGCCAGCAGTGAAATCGGGGGGGGAAACACCATATATTTT.

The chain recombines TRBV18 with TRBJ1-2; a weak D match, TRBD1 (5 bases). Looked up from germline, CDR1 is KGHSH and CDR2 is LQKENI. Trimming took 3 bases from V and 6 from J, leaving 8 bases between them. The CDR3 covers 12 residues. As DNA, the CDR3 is TGTGCCAGCTCACCGGCAGGGAATGGCTACACCTTC. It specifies CASSPAGNGYTF. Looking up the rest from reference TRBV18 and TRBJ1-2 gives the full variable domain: NAGVMQNPRHLVRRRGQEARLRCSPMKGHSHVYWYRQLPEEGLKFMVYLQKENIIDESGMPKERFSAEFPKEGPSILRIQQVVRGDSAAYFCASSPAGNGYTFGSGTRLTVV.

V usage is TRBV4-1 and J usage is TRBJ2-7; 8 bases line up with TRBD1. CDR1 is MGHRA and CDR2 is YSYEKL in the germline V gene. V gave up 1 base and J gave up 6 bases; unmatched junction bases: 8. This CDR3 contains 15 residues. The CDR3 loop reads CASSQVGQGEGEQYF. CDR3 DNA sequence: TGCGCCAGCAGCCAAGTAGGACAGGGTGAAGGCGAGCAGTACTTC.